Below are 28 T cell receptor beta chains sequenced from a single sample in a study of T-cell reconstitution after alpha-beta-depleted transplantation in children (TCRdb year 2016). The library relied on PCR. The sequencer was an Illumina HiSeq 2500. TCR libraries were prepared with molecular barcoding, using unique molecular identifiers to normalize TCRbeta repertoire quantification. TCRdb reprocessing: public reads trimmed at Q25 with fastp, clones called with MiXCR, in-frame beta chains kept. When rows share a CDR3 protein, they turn into one entry using the most common DNA and genes. Across this sample there are over 550,000 distinct CDR3 sequences, with about 11% seen only once. 4% of the sample is held by the ten biggest clonotypes. This specimen was PBMCs from the stem cell graft donor, taken from the stem cell graft. The source of these receptors is a human donor who donated a stem cell graft to a child with acute myeloid leukemia.

This clonotype has a handful of counts. This rearrangement joins TRBV7-8 to TRBJ2-5; maybe TRBD2 (7 bases). The germline V gene encodes CDR1 SGHVS and CDR2 FQNEAQ. The CDR3 totals 17 residues. Trimming took 5 bases from V and 5 from J, leaving 24 bases between them. The CDR3 loop reads CASSHRSSKEGGETQYF. The DNA of the CDR3 is TGTGCCAGCAGCCACCGATCATCCAAGGAGGGGGGGGAGACCCAGTACTTC.

The V and J genes are TRBV5-1 and TRBJ2-5; possibly TRBD1 or TRBD2 for D (5 bases each). Germline CDR1 is SGHRS and CDR2 is YFSETQ. There are 14 residues in the CDR3. Trimming cost V 0 bases and J 5 bases, with 11 bases left between them. The CDR3 DNA reads TGCGCCAGCAGCTTGGAAGGTTGGGGGGAGACCCAGTACTTC. Protein sequence: CASSLEGWGETQYF.

The J gene is TRBJ2-3, the V gene TRBV3-1; the match to TRBD2 covers 8 bases. Germline trimming cut 4 bases from V and 4 bases from J; bases unmatched to any gene: 7. Germline V gene sequence: CDR1 LGHDT, CDR2 YNNKEL (reference sequence). This CDR3 has 15 residues. Here the CDR3 reads CASSRGLAGPDTQYF. Here the CDR3 DNA reads TGTGCCAGCAGCCGAGGACTAGCTGGCCCAGATACGCAGTATTTT.

The CDR3, as DNA: TGTGCCAGCTCCTCCGGGGTCTCGGTTTTGACCCAGTACTTC. It encodes CASSSGVSVLTQYF. The chain employs TRBV6-1 and TRBJ2-5, with D possibly TRBD2 on 5 matching bases. The ends were cut back, 8 bases at V and 7 bases at J, with 20 bases in the middle. CDR3 length equals 14 residues. Per the germline V gene, CDR1 is MNHNS and CDR2 is SASEGT.

In its sample, this clonotype was seen many times. The chain links TRBV12-3 or TRBV12-4 to TRBJ2-7; the match to TRBD1 covers 12 bases. Germline trimming cut 5 bases from V and 7 bases from J; bases unmatched to any gene: 9. The CDR3 extends over 15 amino acids. The CDR3: CASSRPGQGAREQYF. CDR3 DNA sequence: TGTGCCAGCAGTCGACCGGGACAGGGGGCACGGGAGCAGTACTTC.

This clonotype was counted ten times or more. The chain combines TRBV29-1 with TRBJ2-3; maybe TRBD2 (6 bases). V was shortened by 7 bases and J by 2 bases, with 10 bases between the two germline ends. CDR1 and CDR2 from the germline V gene are SQVTM and ANQGSEA. The length of the CDR3 is 12 residues. CDR3 bases: TGCAGCGGGGCGGGACTCACAGATACGCAGTATTTT. Encoded protein: CSGAGLTDTQYF.

This clonotype showed up many times. The chain couples TRBV7-8 to TRBJ2-1, with D possibly matching TRBD2 (6 bases). The CDR3 consists of 15 residues. The germline V gene has CDR1 SGHVS and CDR2 FQNEAQ. Trimming removed 5 bases from V and 2 bases from J, with 13 bases in between. The DNA of the CDR3 is TGTGCCAGCAGCGTAGACGGACTAACCTACAATGAGCAGTTCTTC. Its translation: CASSVDGLTYNEQFF.

The table lists this clonotype with a few counts. This chain uses TRBV29-1 with TRBJ2-5, with 12 bases that match TRBD2. CDR3 length: 17 amino acids. The ends lost 0 bases at V and 2 bases at J; junction bases unmatched: 7. Looked up from germline, CDR1 is SQVTM and CDR2 is ANQGSEA. The CDR3 region has the DNA TGCAGCGTTGAAGATCTCCTAGCGGGAGGGATTCAAGAGACCCAGTACTTC. Its translation: CSVEDLLAGGIQETQYF.

The table lists this clonotype with a few counts. The rearrangement uses TRBV27 and TRBJ2-2; D is perhaps TRBD2 (5 bases). V was shortened by 8 bases and J by 6 bases, with 16 bases between the two germline ends. The CDR3 sequence is 14 residues long. Germline assignment: CDR1 MNHEY and CDR2 SMNVEV (reference sequence). CDR3 protein: CASGVGGSAGELFF. As DNA, the CDR3 is TGTGCCAGCGGAGTAGGCGGGTCGGCCGGGGAGCTGTTTTTT.

Many counts were recorded for this clonotype. The V gene is TRBV28, the J gene TRBJ2-1; 7 bases agree with TRBD1. Germline loops: CDR1 MDHEN, CDR2 SYDVKM. The CDR3 loop spans 15 amino acids. Trimming cost V 5 bases and J 4 bases; bases outside gene matches: 8. The CDR3: CASSPRTGLYNEQFF. The CDR3 region has the DNA TGTGCCAGCAGTCCACGGACAGGATTATACAATGAGCAGTTCTTC.

In its sample, this clonotype was seen many times. The CDR3 protein is CASSRPGLAYEQYF. The CDR3, as DNA: TGTGCCAGCAGCCGACCGGGACTAGCCTACGAGCAGTACTTC. The chain has TRBV14 and TRBJ2-7; 8 bases agree with TRBD2. V gave up 4 bases and J gave up 2 bases; unmatched junction bases: 4. Germline-derived CDR1 and CDR2 are SGHDN and FVKESK. CDR3 length: 14 amino acids.

At least ten counts were recorded for this clonotype. This sequence joins TRBV20-1 and TRBJ2-7; 10 nucleotides align to TRBD2. The CDR3 loop spans 15 amino acids. J lost 0 bases, V lost 1 base, and 3 bases had no gene match. The germline V gene encodes CDR1 DFQATT and CDR2 SNEGSKA (reference sequence). The CDR3 spells CSARVRTSGSYEQYF. CDR3 sequence (DNA): TGCAGTGCTAGAGTCCGGACTAGCGGCTCCTACGAGCAGTACTTC.

This clonotype was recorded a few times. The chain couples TRBV20-1 to TRBJ2-7, with TRBD2 identical over 13 bases. The CDR3 has 15 residues. The ends lost 2 bases at V and 4 bases at J; junction bases unmatched: 5. Germline V gives CDR1 DFQATT, CDR2 SNEGSKA (reference sequence). CDR3 sequence reads: CSARLGLAGSYEQYF. The CDR3, as DNA: TGCAGTGCTAGACTGGGACTAGCGGGATCATACGAGCAGTACTTC.

The table lists this clonotype with a few counts. The CDR3 DNA reads TGCAGCGTAAGGGGGATGAGCGGACAGCCCCAGCATTTT. It is translated as CSVRGMSGQPQHF. The chain carries TRBV29-1 and TRBJ1-5, with D perhaps matching TRBD1 (6 bases). This CDR3 has 13 amino acids. V was cut by 6 bases and J by 7 bases, with 16 bases left in between. Germline V lookup: CDR1 SQVTM, CDR2 ANQGSEA.

This clonotype has at least ten counts. The chain uses TRBV29-1 and TRBJ2-7; 8 nucleotides match TRBD1. The CDR3 loop spans 15 amino acids. Germline V gene data show CDR1 as SQVTM and CDR2 as ANQGSEA. V was clipped by 1 base and J by 4 bases; unmatched bases: 9. The CDR3 bases are TGCAGCGTTGAAGGGTTTAACAGGGGGAAATACGAGCAGTACTTC. Translating gives CSVEGFNRGKYEQYF.

This clonotype came up many times. The rearrangement joins TRBV12-3 or TRBV12-4 to TRBJ2-3; maybe TRBD1 (6 bases). The CDR3 consists of 14 residues. The ends were cut back, 6 bases at V and 4 bases at J, with 14 bases in the middle. The CDR3 reads CASRLTRGSDTQYF. The CDR3 nucleotides read TGTGCCAGCAGGCTAACTAGGGGGTCAGATACGCAGTATTTT.

This clonotype was counted at least ten times. CDR3 nucleotide sequence: TGTGCCACGGGGACTAGCGGATACAATGAGCAGTTCTTC. Its protein product is CATGTSGYNEQFF. This chain links TRBV24-1 with TRBJ2-1; 11 bases fit TRBD2. J gave up 4 bases and V 10 bases, and 2 bases lay outside the gene matches. The germline V gene encodes CDR1 KGHDR and CDR2 SFDVKD. The CDR3 totals 13 residues.

This clonotype has at least ten counts. J is TRBJ2-1 and V is TRBV20-1, with TRBD1 as a possible D gene (6 bases). Germline CDR1 is DFQATT and CDR2 is SNEGSKA (reference sequence). CDR3 length: 14 amino acids. Trimming removed 4 bases at V and 7 bases at J, with 17 bases between. The CDR3: CSAIVAGTYNEQFF. The CDR3 coding sequence is TGCAGTGCTATAGTGGCCGGGACATATAATGAGCAGTTCTTC.

This clonotype appeared a few times. The V gene is TRBV5-1, the J gene TRBJ2-3; D is ambiguous. CDR1 and CDR2 from the germline V gene are SGHRS and YFSETQ. The CDR3 runs 13 residues. V dropped 7 bases and J dropped 3 bases, with 12 bases sitting between them. In DNA, the CDR3 is TGCGCCAGCTCAAGGCCCGCGACAGATACGCAGTATTTT. Its protein is CASSRPATDTQYF. Full variable domain (remainder filled in from reference TRBV5-1 and TRBJ2-3): KAGVTQTPRYLIKTRGQQVTLSCSPISGHRSVSWYQQTPGQGLQFLFEYFSETQRNKGNFPGRFSGRQFSNSRSEMNVSTLELGDSALYLCASSRPATDTQYFGPGTRLTVL.

This clonotype occurred many times. The V gene is TRBV28, the J gene TRBJ1-5; unclear D gene. This CDR3 contains 12 residues. With 6 bases removed from V and 5 bases from J, the gap between germline ends came to 8 bases. Germline V gives CDR1 MDHEN, CDR2 SYDVKM. The CDR3 coding sequence is TGTGCCAGCAGAGGAGGCTATCAGCCCCAGCATTTT. Protein sequence: CASRGGYQPQHF.

The chain employs TRBV27 and TRBJ1-4; the D gene is possibly TRBD1 (5 bases). From germline, CDR1 is MNHEY and CDR2 SMNVEV (reference sequence). Deletions cut 2 bases from V and 5 bases from J, with 12 bases between. The CDR3 runs to 15 residues. CDR3 DNA sequence: TGTGCCAGCAGTTTAGGGGCCAGTTCGAATGAAAAACTGTTTTTT. Its protein is CASSLGASSNEKLFF.

The chain couples TRBV3-1 to TRBJ2-1, with 7 positions matching TRBD2. Per germline, CDR1 LGHDT and CDR2 YNNKEL (reference sequence). V dropped 6 bases and J dropped 0; count of bases not matched to a gene: 5. The CDR3 is made up of 15 amino acids. The CDR3: CASRPRGSSYNEQFF. CDR3 coding DNA: TGTGCCAGCAGGCCCCGCGGGAGCTCCTACAATGAGCAGTTCTTC.

Many counts were recorded for this clonotype. The V gene is TRBV12-3 or TRBV12-4, the J gene TRBJ1-5; no definite D call. The V gene lost 7 bases and the J gene lost 2 bases, with 12 bases spanning the gap. This CDR3 contains 14 residues. For the CDR3, the DNA is TGTGCCAGCACAATGGACGGCCGCAATCAGCCCCAGCATTTT. This codes for CASTMDGRNQPQHF.

This clonotype was found many times. This chain joins TRBV5-1 and TRBJ2-7, with D unresolved. The CDR3 sequence is 15 residues long. V lost 2 bases, J lost 2 bases, and 14 bases lay in between. Germline assignment: CDR1 SGHRS and CDR2 YFSETQ. For the CDR3, the DNA is TGCGCCAGCAGCTTTATGACGACGGGTACCTACGAGCAGTACTTC. It is translated as CASSFMTTGTYEQYF.

This chain uses TRBV20-1 with TRBJ2-7; a possible D gene is TRBD2 (5 bases). With 8 bases removed from V and 2 bases from J, the gap between germline ends came to 13 bases. Germline CDR1 and CDR2: DFQATT and SNEGSKA (reference sequence). The CDR3 totals 12 residues. The CDR3 loop is CSTKTTTYEQYF. In DNA form, the CDR3 reads TGCAGTACCAAGACGACTACCTACGAGCAGTACTTC.

This rearrangement joins TRBV6-4 to TRBJ2-3; a possible D gene is TRBD1 (6 bases). V shed 9 bases and J shed 2 bases, with 12 bases lying between them. CDR1 MRHNA and CDR2 SNTAGT come from the germline V gene. The CDR3 consists of 13 residues. The CDR3 nucleotides read TGTGCCAGTGCGACAGGATACACAGATACGCAGTATTTT. Protein product: CASATGYTDTQYF.

In this sample, this clonotype turned up a few times. The gene calls are TRBV20-1 and TRBJ1-6; TRBD1 matches 7 bases. CDR1 is DFQATT and CDR2 is SNEGSKA in the germline V gene (reference sequence). V gave up 4 bases and J gave up 10 bases; unmatched junction bases: 7. The CDR3 has 13 amino acids. DNA of the CDR3: TGCAGTGCTACCGGGACAGTGAGATCACCCCTCCACTTT. Translating it yields CSATGTVRSPLHF.

Many counts were recorded for this clonotype. The chain has TRBV12-3 or TRBV12-4 and TRBJ2-7; tentative D call: TRBD2 (5 bases). V lost 6 bases and J 3 bases, leaving 9 bases between the germline ends. The CDR3 extends over 12 amino acids. Here the CDR3 reads CASRPTSYEQYF. In DNA, the CDR3 is TGTGCCAGCAGACCTACTAGCTACGAGCAGTACTTC.